The 30 T cell receptor beta chains in this list originate from one sample, sequenced in a study of blood T cells in healthy people across ages. With a J-beta primer mix and a sample-barcoded 5' primer, a second PCR ran about 7 to 12 cycles. MiXCR was run by TCRdb on the 5' RACE reads, yielding one entry per CDR3 protein. The sample lists about 780,000 distinct CDR3 sequences, 35% to 60% occurring once. Material: blood. The origin of the receptors is a man aged 80 or over in good health.

The genes are TRBV6-6 and TRBJ2-7, with a possible D match to TRBD1 (6 bases). Between the trimmed V and J ends, which lost 6 bases and 1 base, there was a span of 16 bases. The CDR3 totals 15 residues. The germline V gene encodes CDR1 MNHNY and CDR2 SVGAGI (reference sequence). DNA for the CDR3: TGTGCCAGCAGCAACCGACAGGCTCAATCCTACGAGCAGTACTTC. As protein: CASSNRQAQSYEQYF.

The chain links TRBV4-3 to TRBJ1-4; D is possibly TRBD1 (5 bases). Germline CDR1 LGHNA, CDR2 YSLEER. The ends were cut back, 1 base at V and 8 bases at J, with 14 bases in the middle. This CDR3 comprises 15 residues. CDR3 loop: CASSQAGGLGEKLFF. CDR3 nucleotides: TGCGCCAGCAGCCAAGCTGGGGGATTAGGCGAAAAACTGTTTTTT.

This rearrangement joins TRBV2 to TRBJ2-5; no reliable D call. CDR3 length: 16 amino acids. V lost 3 bases and J 5 bases, leaving 19 bases between the germline ends. Germline loops: CDR1 SNHLY, CDR2 FYNNEI. This CDR3 is CASSDTLRRSSETQYF. In DNA, the CDR3 is TGTGCCAGCAGTGACACACTTAGGCGGTCGAGTGAGACCCAGTACTTC.

The table lists this clonotype with a count of one. Germline and junction disagree at one end, which may indicate a read error. This sequence joins TRBV7-2 and TRBJ2-5; D not certain. The CDR3 covers 13 residues. The germline V gene has CDR1 SGHTA and CDR2 FQGNSA. CDR3 in amino acids: CASILPSQETQYF. The CDR3 coding sequence is TGTGCCAGCATCTTACCTAGTCAAGAGACCCAGTACTTC.

This clonotype has a count of ten or more. J is TRBJ2-7 and V is TRBV20-1; 7 bases align to TRBD1. The CDR3 extends over 15 amino acids. The germline V gene encodes CDR1 DFQATT and CDR2 SNEGSKA (reference sequence). Trimming cost V 3 bases and J 5 bases; bases outside gene matches: 13. For the CDR3, the DNA is TGCAGTGCTAGCCTCCGACAGGGTGAATGGGACGAGCAGTACTTC. It yields the protein CSASLRQGEWDEQYF.

The V call is TRBV20-1, the J call TRBJ1-4; D is uncertain. The CDR3 loop spans 14 amino acids. CDR1 and CDR2 from the germline V gene are DFQATT and SNEGSKA (reference sequence). V dropped 1 base and J dropped 0 bases, with 6 bases sitting between them. The CDR3 bases are TGCAGTGCTAGAGGCCACCCAACTAATGAAAAACTGTTTTTT. As protein: CSARGHPTNEKLFF.

This clonotype has only a few counts. The genes are TRBV9 and TRBJ1-1, with a possible D match to TRBD1 (5 bases). Germline V lookup: CDR1 SGDLS, CDR2 YYNGEE. The CDR3 sequence is 13 residues long. Between the trimmed V and J ends, which lost 5 bases and 6 bases, there was a span of 14 bases. CDR3 residues: CASSLNRDSEAFF. In nucleotides, the CDR3 is TGTGCCAGCAGTCTGAACCGGGACTCTGAAGCTTTCTTT.

At least ten counts were recorded for this clonotype. The CDR3 protein is CSVETSGNQETQYF. For the CDR3, the DNA is TGCAGCGTTGAGACTAGCGGGAACCAAGAGACCCAGTACTTC. This rearrangement joins TRBV29-1 to TRBJ2-5, with 11 nucleotides matching TRBD2. CDR3 length: 14 residues. Trimming took 3 bases from V and 0 from J; bases not matched to a gene: 0. The germline CDR1 and CDR2 sequences are SQVTM and ANQGSEA.

This clonotype was seen only a few times. DNA for the CDR3: TGTGCCAGCAGCCCCCCTCGGACTATCCTGAGAGATACGCAGTATTTT. Protein: CASSPPRTILRDTQYF. The rearrangement uses TRBV7-2 and TRBJ2-3; possible D gene TRBD2, 6 bases. The germline V and J ends were trimmed by 5 bases and 5 bases, with 20 bases remaining between them. The CDR3 covers 16 residues. Looked up from germline, CDR1 is SGHTA and CDR2 is FQGNSA.

About this clonotype: With a much larger clone just one base away, this may be a read error. This rearrangement joins TRBV2 to TRBJ2-5; D gene uncertain. Gene TRBJ2-7 matches the end of the DNA better, so the J call may be wrong. CDR3 length: 13 amino acids. Looked up from germline, CDR1 is SNHLY and CDR2 is FYNNEI. The CDR3 sequence: CASSEGLTLEQYF. The CDR3 DNA sequence: TGTGCCAGCAGTGAGGGCCTAACGCTCGAGCAGTACTTC.

The chain combines TRBV20-1 with TRBJ2-1, with 9 bases identical to TRBD2. Trimming cost V 2 bases and J 0 bases; bases outside gene matches: 11. The CDR3 spans 18 residues. Germline-derived CDR1 and CDR2 are DFQATT and SNEGSKA (reference sequence). The CDR3 DNA follows: TGCAGTGCTAGATCACTCACTAGCGGGTGGAGCTCCTACAATGAGCAGTTCTTC. Amino acid sequence: CSARSLTSGWSSYNEQFF.

The chain recombines TRBV20-1 with TRBJ2-1, with D maybe TRBD1 (6 bases). V lost 3 bases and J lost 4, with 22 bases in between. The CDR3 loop spans 17 amino acids. The germline V gene encodes CDR1 DFQATT and CDR2 SNEGSKA (reference sequence). DNA for the CDR3: TGCAGTGCTAGCAACTACCAAAAACCCGACAGGTACAATGAGCAGTTCTTC. Protein sequence: CSASNYQKPDRYNEQFF.

This clonotype is a singleton in its sample. The chain recombines TRBV11-2 with TRBJ2-3; TRBD1 agrees at 8 bases. Unmatched junction bases numbered 7, after V lost 5 bases and J lost 3 bases. CDR1 SGHAT and CDR2 FQNNGV come from the germline V gene. CDR3 length: 15 residues. Written as DNA, the CDR3 is TGTGCCAGCAGCCTTCGACAGGGGTTGACAGATACGCAGTATTTT. Amino acid sequence: CASSLRQGLTDTQYF.

The genes are TRBV20-1 and TRBJ1-1; D might be TRBD1 (6 bases). CDR3 length: 15 amino acids. Germline CDR1 and CDR2: DFQATT and SNEGSKA (reference sequence). V was clipped by 1 base and J by 5 bases, with 17 bases between them. As DNA, the CDR3 is TGCAGTGCTAGAGGCCTTGAGGGGGTTGGGACTGAAGCTTTCTTT. Protein: CSARGLEGVGTEAFF.

This chain links TRBV7-2 with TRBJ2-3; D possibly matches TRBD1 or TRBD2 (5 bases each). This CDR3 is 15 amino acids long. Germline lookup yields CDR1 SGHTA and CDR2 FQGNSA. Trimming took off 4 bases at V and 3 bases at J, with 14 bases between the two ends. The CDR3 DNA reads as TGTGCCAGCAGCTGCATGGGACCACGTACAGATACGCAGTATTTT. As protein: CASSCMGPRTDTQYF.

In this sample, this clonotype turned up a few times. J is TRBJ2-7 and V is TRBV19; D not certain. Germline CDR1 LNHDA, CDR2 SQIVND (reference sequence). The length of the CDR3 is 14 residues. Deletions cut 3 bases from V and 2 bases from J, with 11 bases between. The CDR3 loop is CASSILGRAYEQYF. The DNA for the CDR3 is TGTGCCAGTAGTATTCTTGGACGAGCCTACGAGCAGTACTTC.

The chain links TRBV30 to TRBJ2-6; the D gene is possibly TRBD2 (5 bases). Germline V gene data show CDR1 as GTSNPN and CDR2 as SVGIG (reference sequence). Trimming stripped 7 bases from V and 1 base from J, with 11 bases between. The CDR3 has 14 amino acids. In DNA form, the CDR3 reads TGTGCCTCACCGACGGGGTCTGGGGCCAACGTCCTGACTTTC. Amino acid sequence: CASPTGSGANVLTF.

In regard to this clonotype: A much larger clone sits a single nucleotide away, making a read error possible. The chain links TRBV9 to TRBJ2-5; 10 nucleotides line up with TRBD2. J was trimmed by 11 bases and V by 6 bases; bases with no gene match: 19. The CDR3 extends over 16 amino acids. The germline gives CDR1 SGDLS, CDR2 YYNGEE. This CDR3 reads CASTLGSGRRHNEQYF. DNA of the CDR3: TGTGCCAGCACCCTGGGTAGCGGGAGGCGGCACAATGAGCAGTACTTC.

The sample holds many counts of this clonotype. The V gene is TRBV6-6, the J gene TRBJ2-3, with 14 bases matching TRBD2. From germline, CDR1 is MNHNY and CDR2 SVGAGI (reference sequence). CDR3 length: 16 residues. V shed 7 bases, J shed 2 bases, and the junction held 5 bases outside the gene matches. The DNA for the CDR3 is TGTGCCAGCAACGGACTAGCGGGAGGACCCACAGATACGCAGTATTTT. As protein: CASNGLAGGPTDTQYF.

This clonotype was counted at least ten times. A much larger clone sits a single nucleotide away, making a read error possible. The chain is built from TRBV7-6 and TRBJ2-5, with 12 bases fitting TRBD2. The CDR3 has 15 amino acids. The germline gives CDR1 SGHVS, CDR2 FNYEAQ. Trimming at V came to 3 bases and at J to 11 bases, leaving 10 bases not matched to a gene. CDR3: CASSLTSGSSNEQYF. The CDR3 DNA follows: TGTGCCAGCAGCTTGACTAGCGGGAGTAGTAATGAGCAGTACTTC.

The chain recombines TRBV20-1 with TRBJ2-7, with 7 bases matching TRBD2. The J call may be in error: the DNA end matches TRBJ2-5 better. Germline V gene data show CDR1 as DFQATT and CDR2 as SNEGSKA (reference sequence). The CDR3 is 17 residues long. The CDR3 reads CSASFRGGTQSGKTQYF. CDR3 bases: TGCAGTGCTAGCTTCCGGGGAGGGACTCAGAGCGGGAAGACCCAGTACTTC.

The chain recombines TRBV28 with TRBJ1-4; tentatively, D is TRBD1 (5 bases). Trimming stripped 7 bases from V and 8 bases from J, with 17 bases between. Germline-derived CDR1 and CDR2 are MDHEN and SYDVKM. This CDR3 spans 14 amino acids. CDR3 region: CASTKAGSWEKLFF. Here the CDR3 DNA reads TGTGCCAGCACCAAGGCAGGGTCTTGGGAAAAACTGTTTTTT. The full variable domain, its missing parts supplied by reference TRBV28 and TRBJ1-4, is DVKVTQSSRYLVKRTGEKVFLECVQDMDHENMFWYRQDPGLGLRLIYFSYDVKMKEKGDIPEGYSVSREKKERFSLILESASTNQTSMYLCASTKAGSWEKLFFGSGTQLSVL.

To note about this clonotype: A much larger clone is a single base away; this may be a read error. V and J are TRBV12-3 or TRBV12-4 and TRBJ2-1; 10 bases line up with TRBD2. The CDR3 sequence is 16 residues long. With 5 bases clipped from V and 7 bases from J, the junction kept 11 bases outside the gene matches. CDR3 loop: CASSPAGTSARNEQFF. CDR3 DNA: TGTGCCAGCAGTCCCGCTGGGACTAGCGCGAGGAATGAGCAGTTCTTC.

This rearrangement joins TRBV20-1 to TRBJ2-3; TRBD2 aligns across 9 bases. CDR1 and CDR2 from the germline V gene are DFQATT and SNEGSKA (reference sequence). The length of the CDR3 is 14 residues. With 3 bases clipped from V and 3 bases from J, the junction kept 4 bases outside the gene matches. As DNA, the CDR3 is TGCAGTGCTAGGGGGACTAGCCGAACAGATACGCAGTATTTT. It yields the protein CSARGTSRTDTQYF.

This rearrangement joins TRBV27 to TRBJ2-7; D not certain. Trimming cost V 6 bases and J 1 base, with 13 bases left between them. The germline V gene has CDR1 MNHEY and CDR2 SMNVEV (reference sequence). The length of the CDR3 is 14 residues. The CDR3 loop reads CASSTTESSYEQYF. The CDR3 nucleotides read TGTGCCAGCAGCACTACTGAGTCGTCCTACGAGCAGTACTTC.

V gene TRBV20-1 combines with J gene TRBJ2-7, with 13 bases lining up with TRBD2. The CDR3 covers 15 residues. V gave up 8 bases and J gave up 4 bases; unmatched junction bases: 11. Germline lookup yields CDR1 DFQATT and CDR2 SNEGSKA (reference sequence). CDR3 DNA sequence: TGCAGTACTGTCACTAGCGGGAGGGCCGGGTACGAGCAGTACTTC. It translates to CSTVTSGRAGYEQYF.

The rearrangement uses TRBV7-2 and TRBJ2-3, with D possibly being TRBD1 or TRBD2 (6 bases each). V was trimmed by 1 base and J by 10 bases, leaving 18 bases between them. The V gene's germline CDR1 is SGHTA and CDR2 FQGNSA. The CDR3 has 15 residues. This CDR3 is CASSLVRGATGSQYF. The CDR3 bases are TGTGCCAGCAGCTTAGTGAGGGGGGCCACGGGATCGCAGTATTTT.

This rearrangement joins TRBV24-1 to TRBJ2-1, with D perhaps matching TRBD1 (5 bases). The germline V gene encodes CDR1 KGHDR and CDR2 SFDVKD. V gave up 7 bases and J gave up 5 bases, with 11 bases separating them. CDR3 length: 13 amino acids. CDR3 sequence reads: CATSLGANNEQFF. The CDR3 region has the DNA TGTGCCACCAGCTTAGGGGCTAACAATGAGCAGTTCTTC.

A few counts support this clonotype. The V call is TRBV5-1, the J call TRBJ2-1; 10 bases agree with TRBD1. Germline V lookup: CDR1 SGHRS, CDR2 YFSETQ. The CDR3 sequence is 15 residues long. V gave up 2 bases and J gave up 6 bases; unmatched junction bases: 5. The CDR3 coding sequence is TGCGCCAGCAGCTTAGTCCGGACAGGGGGCAATGAGCAGTTCTTC. This gives the protein CASSLVRTGGNEQFF.

The rearrangement uses TRBV12-3 or TRBV12-4 and TRBJ2-1, with 11 bases aligning to TRBD2. CDR3 length: 15 amino acids. J was trimmed by 5 bases and V by 7 bases; bases with no gene match: 7. CDR3 nucleotide sequence: TGTGCCAGCACCCGTAGCGGGAGGGCCAACAATGAGCAGTTCTTC. Residues: CASTRSGRANNEQFF.